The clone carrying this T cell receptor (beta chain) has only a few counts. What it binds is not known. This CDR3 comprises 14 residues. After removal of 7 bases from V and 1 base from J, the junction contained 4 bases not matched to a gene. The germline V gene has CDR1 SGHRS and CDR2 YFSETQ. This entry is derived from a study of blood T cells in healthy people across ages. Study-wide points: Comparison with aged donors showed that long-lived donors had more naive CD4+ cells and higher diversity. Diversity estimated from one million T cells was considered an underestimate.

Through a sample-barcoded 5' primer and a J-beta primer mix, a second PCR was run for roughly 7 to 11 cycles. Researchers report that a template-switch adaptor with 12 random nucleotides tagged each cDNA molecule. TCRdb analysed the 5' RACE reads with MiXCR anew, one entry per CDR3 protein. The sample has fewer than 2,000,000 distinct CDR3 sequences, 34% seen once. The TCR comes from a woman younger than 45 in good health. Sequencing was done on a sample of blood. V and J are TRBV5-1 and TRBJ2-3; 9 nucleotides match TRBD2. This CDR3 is CASYWTSGTDTQYF. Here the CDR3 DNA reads TGCGCCAGCTACTGGACTAGCGGCACAGATACGCAGTATTTT.